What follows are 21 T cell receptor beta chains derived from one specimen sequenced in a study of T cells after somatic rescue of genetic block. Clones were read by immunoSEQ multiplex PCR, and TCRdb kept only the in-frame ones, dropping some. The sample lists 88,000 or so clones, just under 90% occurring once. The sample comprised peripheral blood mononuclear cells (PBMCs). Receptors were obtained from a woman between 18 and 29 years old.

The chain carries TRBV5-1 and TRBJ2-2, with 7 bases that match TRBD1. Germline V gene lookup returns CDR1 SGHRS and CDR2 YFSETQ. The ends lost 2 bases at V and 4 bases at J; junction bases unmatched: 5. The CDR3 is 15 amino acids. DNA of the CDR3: TGCGCCAGCAGCTTAAGAGGGGGCCGCACCGGGGAGCTGTTTTTT. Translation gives CASSLRGGRTGELFF. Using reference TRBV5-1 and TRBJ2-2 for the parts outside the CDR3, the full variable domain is KAGVTQTPRYLIKTRGQQVTLSCSPISGHRSVSWYQQTPGQGLQFLFEYFSETQRNKGNFPGRFSGRQFSNSRSEMNVSTLELGDSALYLCASSLRGGRTGELFFGEGSRLTVL.

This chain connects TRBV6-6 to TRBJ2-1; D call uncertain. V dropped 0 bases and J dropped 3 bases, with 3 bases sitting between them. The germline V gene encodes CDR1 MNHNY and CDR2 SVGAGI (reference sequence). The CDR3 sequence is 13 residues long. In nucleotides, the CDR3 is TGTGCCAGCAGTTACTCCATCTACAATGAGCAGTTCTTC. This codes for CASSYSIYNEQFF.

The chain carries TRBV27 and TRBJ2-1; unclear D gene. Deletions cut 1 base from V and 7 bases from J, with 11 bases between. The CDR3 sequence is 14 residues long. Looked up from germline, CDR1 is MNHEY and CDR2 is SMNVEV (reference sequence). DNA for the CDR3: TGTGCCAGCAGTTTATTGGGCCTCACGAATGAGCAGTTCTTC. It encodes CASSLLGLTNEQFF.

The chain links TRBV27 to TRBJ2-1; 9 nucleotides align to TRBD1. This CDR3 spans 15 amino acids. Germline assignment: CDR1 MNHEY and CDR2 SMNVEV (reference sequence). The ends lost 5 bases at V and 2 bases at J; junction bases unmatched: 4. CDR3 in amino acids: CASSIRDRAYNEQFF. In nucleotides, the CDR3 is TGTGCCAGCAGTATCCGGGACAGGGCCTACAATGAGCAGTTCTTC.

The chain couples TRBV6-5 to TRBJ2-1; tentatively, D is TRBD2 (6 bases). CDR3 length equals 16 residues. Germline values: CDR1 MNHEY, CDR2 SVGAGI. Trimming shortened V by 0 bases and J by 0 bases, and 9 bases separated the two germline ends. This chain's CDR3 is CASSYSTEGSYNEQFF. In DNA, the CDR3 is TGTGCCAGCAGTTACTCGACGGAGGGCTCCTACAATGAGCAGTTCTTC.

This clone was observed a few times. The CDR3, as DNA: TGCGCCAGCAGCCAGATAGGGTATAGCAATCAGCCCCAGCATTTT. This encodes CASSQIGYSNQPQHF. V gene TRBV4-1 combines with J gene TRBJ1-5, with D unclear. The CDR3 runs to 15 residues. Germline CDR1 reads MGHRA; CDR2 reads YSYEKL. The germline V and J ends were trimmed by 3 bases and 0 bases, with 9 bases remaining between them.

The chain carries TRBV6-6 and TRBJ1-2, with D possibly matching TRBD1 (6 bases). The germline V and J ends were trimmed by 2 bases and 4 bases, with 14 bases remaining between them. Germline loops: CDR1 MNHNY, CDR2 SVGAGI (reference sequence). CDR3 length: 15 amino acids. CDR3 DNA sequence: TGTGCCAGCAGTTACGGGGGCCAAATAGGCTATGGCTACACCTTC. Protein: CASSYGGQIGYGYTF.

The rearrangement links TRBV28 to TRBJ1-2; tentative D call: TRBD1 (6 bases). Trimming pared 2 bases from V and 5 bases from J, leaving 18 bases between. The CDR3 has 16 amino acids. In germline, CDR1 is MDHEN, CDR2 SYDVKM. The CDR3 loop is CASSLVSGQNLYGYTF. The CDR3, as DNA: TGTGCCAGCAGTTTAGTCTCCGGACAGAACCTTTATGGCTACACCTTC.

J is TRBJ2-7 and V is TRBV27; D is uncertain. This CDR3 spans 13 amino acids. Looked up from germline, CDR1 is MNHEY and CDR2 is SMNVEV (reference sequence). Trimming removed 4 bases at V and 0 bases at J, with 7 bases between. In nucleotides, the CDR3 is TGTGCCAGCAGTTCCGAGGCCTCCTACGAGCAGTACTTC. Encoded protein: CASSSEASYEQYF.

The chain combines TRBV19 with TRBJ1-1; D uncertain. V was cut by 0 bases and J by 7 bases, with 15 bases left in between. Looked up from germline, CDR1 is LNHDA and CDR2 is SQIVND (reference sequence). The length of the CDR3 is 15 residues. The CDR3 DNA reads TGTGCCAGTAGTATAGATTTGTTCGGGAGTCTTGAAGCTTTCTTT. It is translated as CASSIDLFGSLEAFF. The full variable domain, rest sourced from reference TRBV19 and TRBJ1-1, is DGGITQSPKYLFRKEGQNVTLSCEQNLNHDAMYWYRQDPGQGLRLIYYSQIVNDFQKGDIAEGYSVSREKKESFPLTVTSAQKNPTAFYLCASSIDLFGSLEAFFGQGTRLTVV.

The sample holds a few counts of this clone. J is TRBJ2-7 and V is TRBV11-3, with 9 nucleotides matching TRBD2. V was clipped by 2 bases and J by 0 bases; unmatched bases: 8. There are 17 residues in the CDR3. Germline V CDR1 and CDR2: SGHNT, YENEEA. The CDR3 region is CASSLPPSAGGSYEQYF. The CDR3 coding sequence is TGTGCCAGCAGCTTACCCCCATCAGCGGGGGGCTCCTACGAGCAGTACTTC.

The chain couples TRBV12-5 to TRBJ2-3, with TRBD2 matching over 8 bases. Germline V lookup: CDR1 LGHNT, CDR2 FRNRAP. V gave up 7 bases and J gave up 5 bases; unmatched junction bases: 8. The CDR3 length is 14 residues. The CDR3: CASAGGRFLDTQYF. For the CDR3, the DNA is TGTGCTAGTGCGGGAGGGCGTTTTTTAGATACGCAGTATTTT.

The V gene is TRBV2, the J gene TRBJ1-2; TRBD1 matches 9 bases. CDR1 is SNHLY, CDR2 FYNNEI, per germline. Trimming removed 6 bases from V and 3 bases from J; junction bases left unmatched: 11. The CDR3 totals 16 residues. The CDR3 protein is CASRIGQGFGDYGYTF. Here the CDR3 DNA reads TGTGCCAGCAGGATCGGACAGGGGTTTGGGGACTATGGCTACACCTTC.

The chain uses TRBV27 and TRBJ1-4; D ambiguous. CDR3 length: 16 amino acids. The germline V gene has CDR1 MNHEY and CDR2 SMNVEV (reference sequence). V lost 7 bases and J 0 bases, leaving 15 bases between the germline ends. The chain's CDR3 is CASTVDGRATNEKLFF. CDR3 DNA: TGTGCCAGCACCGTCGACGGAAGAGCAACTAATGAAAAACTGTTTTTT.

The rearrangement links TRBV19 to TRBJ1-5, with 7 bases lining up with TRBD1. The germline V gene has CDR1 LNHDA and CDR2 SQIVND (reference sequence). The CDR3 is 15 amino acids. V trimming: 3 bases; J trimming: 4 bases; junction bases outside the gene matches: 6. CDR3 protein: CASSITGVENQPQHF. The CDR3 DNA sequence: TGTGCCAGTAGTATTACAGGGGTGGAGAATCAGCCCCAGCATTTT.

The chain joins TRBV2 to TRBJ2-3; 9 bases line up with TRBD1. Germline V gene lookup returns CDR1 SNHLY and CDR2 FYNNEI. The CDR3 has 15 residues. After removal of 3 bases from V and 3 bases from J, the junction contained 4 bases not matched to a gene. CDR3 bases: TGTGCCAGCAGTGATCAGACAGGGGGTACAGATACGCAGTATTTT. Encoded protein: CASSDQTGGTDTQYF.

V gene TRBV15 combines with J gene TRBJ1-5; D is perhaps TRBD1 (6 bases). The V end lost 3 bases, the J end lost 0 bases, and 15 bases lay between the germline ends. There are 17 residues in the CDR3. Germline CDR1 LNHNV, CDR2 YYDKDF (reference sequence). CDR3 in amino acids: CATSSGTTSRSNQPQHF. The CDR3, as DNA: TGTGCCACCAGCAGCGGGACAACGTCTCGTAGCAATCAGCCCCAGCATTTT.

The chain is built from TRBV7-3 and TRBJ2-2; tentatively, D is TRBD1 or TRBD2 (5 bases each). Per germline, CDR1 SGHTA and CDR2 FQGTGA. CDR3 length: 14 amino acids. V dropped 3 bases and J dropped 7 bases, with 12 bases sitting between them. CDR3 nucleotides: TGTGCCAGCAGCTTCACACCTGGGGGCGGGGAGCTGTTTTTT. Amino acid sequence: CASSFTPGGGELFF.

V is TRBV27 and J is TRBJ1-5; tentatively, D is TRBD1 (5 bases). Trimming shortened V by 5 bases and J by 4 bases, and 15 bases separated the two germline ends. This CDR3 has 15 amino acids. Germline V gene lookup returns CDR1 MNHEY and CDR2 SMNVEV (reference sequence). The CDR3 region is CASSPWDGLNQPQHF. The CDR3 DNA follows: TGTGCCAGCAGTCCCTGGGACGGCCTGAATCAGCCCCAGCATTTT.

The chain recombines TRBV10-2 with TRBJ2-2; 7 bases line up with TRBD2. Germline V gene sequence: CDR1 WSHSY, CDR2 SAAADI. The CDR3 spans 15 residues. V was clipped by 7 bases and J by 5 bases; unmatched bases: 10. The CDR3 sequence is CASTLRAGMTGELFF. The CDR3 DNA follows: TGCGCCAGCACCCTAAGAGCGGGAATGACCGGGGAGCTGTTTTTT.

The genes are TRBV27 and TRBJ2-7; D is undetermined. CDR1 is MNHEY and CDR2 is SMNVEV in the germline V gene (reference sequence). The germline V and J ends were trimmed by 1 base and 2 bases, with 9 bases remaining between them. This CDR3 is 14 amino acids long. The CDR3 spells CASSLWSDAYEQYF. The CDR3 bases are TGTGCCAGCAGTTTATGGTCGGATGCCTACGAGCAGTACTTC.